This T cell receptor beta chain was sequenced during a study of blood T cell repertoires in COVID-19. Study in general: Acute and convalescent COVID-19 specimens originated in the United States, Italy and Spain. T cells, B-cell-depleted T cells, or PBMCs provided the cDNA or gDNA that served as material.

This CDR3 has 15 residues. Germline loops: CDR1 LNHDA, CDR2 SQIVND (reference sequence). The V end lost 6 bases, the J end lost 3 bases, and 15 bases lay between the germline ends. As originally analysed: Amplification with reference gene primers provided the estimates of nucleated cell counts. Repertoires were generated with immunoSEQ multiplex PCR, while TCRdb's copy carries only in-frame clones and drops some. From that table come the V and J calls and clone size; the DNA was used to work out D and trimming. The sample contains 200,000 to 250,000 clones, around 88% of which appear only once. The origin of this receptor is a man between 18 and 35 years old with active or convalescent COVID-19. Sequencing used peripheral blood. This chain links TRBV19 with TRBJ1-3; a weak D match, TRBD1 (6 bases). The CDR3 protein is CASRPRGNGGNTIYF. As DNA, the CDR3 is TGTGCCAGTAGGCCCAGGGGAAACGGTGGAAACACCATATATTTT.